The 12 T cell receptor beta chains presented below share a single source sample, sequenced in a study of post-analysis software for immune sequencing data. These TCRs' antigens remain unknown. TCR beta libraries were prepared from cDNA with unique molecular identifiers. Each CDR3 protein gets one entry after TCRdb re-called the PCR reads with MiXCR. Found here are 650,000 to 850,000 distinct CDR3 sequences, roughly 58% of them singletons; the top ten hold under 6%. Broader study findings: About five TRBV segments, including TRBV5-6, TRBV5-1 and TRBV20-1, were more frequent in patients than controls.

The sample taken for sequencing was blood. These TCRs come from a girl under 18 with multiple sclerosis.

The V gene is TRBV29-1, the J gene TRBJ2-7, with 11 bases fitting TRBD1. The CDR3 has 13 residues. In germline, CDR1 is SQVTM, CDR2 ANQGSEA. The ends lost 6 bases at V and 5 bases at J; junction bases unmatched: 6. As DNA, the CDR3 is TGCAGCGTACCGGGACAGGGGGGCCACGAGCAGTACTTC. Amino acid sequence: CSVPGQGGHEQYF.

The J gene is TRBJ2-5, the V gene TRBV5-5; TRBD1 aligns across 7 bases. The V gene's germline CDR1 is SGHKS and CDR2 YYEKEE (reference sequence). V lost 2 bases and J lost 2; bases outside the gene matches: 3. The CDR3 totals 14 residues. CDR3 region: CASSFWDRQETQYF. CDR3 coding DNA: TGTGCCAGCAGCTTCTGGGACAGACAAGAGACCCAGTACTTC.

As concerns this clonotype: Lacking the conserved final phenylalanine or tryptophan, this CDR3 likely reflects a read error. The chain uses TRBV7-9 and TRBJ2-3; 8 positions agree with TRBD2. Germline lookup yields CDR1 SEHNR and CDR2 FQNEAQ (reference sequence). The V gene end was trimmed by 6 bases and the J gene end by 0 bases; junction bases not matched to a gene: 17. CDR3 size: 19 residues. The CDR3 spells CASRALDGGGTRSTDTQYL. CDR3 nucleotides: TGTGCCAGCAGAGCGCTGGATGGCGGGGGGACCCGTAGCACAGATACGCAGTATTTG.

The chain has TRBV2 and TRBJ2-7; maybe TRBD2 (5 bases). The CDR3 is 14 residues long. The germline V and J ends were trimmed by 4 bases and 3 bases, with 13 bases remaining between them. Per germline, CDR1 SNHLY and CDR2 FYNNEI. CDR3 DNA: TGTGCCAGCAGTGTTGATGGGAGAGGCTACGAGCAGTACTTC. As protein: CASSVDGRGYEQYF.

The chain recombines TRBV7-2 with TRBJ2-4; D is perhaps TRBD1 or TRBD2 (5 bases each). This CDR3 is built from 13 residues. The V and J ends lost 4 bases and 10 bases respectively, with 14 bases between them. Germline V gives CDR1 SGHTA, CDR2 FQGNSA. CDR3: CASSSAGASIQYF. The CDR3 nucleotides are TGTGCCAGCAGCTCGGCCGGGGCGTCGATTCAGTACTTC.

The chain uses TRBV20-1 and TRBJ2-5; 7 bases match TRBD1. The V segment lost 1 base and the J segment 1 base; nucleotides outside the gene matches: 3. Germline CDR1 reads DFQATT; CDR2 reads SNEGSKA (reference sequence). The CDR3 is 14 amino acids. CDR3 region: CSARVGTVQETQYF. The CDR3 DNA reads TGCAGTGCTAGAGTCGGGACAGTCCAAGAGACCCAGTACTTC.

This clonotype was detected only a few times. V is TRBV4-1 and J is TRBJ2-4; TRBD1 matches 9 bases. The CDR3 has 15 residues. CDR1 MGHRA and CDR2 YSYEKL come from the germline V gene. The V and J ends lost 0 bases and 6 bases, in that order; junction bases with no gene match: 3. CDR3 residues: CASSQDGTGINIQYF. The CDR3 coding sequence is TGCGCCAGCAGCCAAGATGGGACAGGGATAAACATTCAGTACTTC.

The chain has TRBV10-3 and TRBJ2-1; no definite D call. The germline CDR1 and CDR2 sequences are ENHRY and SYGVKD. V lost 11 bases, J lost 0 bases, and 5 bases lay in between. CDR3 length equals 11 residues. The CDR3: CAASSYNEQFF. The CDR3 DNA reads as TGTGCCGCCAGCTCCTACAATGAGCAGTTCTTC.

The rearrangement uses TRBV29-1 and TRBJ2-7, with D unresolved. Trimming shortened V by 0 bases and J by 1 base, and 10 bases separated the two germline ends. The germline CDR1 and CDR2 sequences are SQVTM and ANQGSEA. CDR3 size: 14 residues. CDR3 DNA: TGCAGCGTTGAAGAGGTTGGATTGTCCTACGAGCAGTACTTC. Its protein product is CSVEEVGLSYEQYF.

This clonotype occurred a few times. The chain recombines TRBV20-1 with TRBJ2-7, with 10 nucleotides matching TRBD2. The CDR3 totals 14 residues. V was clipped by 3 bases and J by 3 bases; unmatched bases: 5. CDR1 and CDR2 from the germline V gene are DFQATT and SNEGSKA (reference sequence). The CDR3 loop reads CSARGASGSYEQYF. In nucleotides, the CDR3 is TGCAGTGCTAGGGGGGCTAGCGGGAGCTACGAGCAGTACTTC.

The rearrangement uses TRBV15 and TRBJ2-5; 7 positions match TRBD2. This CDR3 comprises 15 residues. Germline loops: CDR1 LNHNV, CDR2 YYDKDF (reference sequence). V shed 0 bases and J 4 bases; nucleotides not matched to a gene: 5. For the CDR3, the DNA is TGTGCCACCAGCAGAGACGGGAGGCCCCCAGAGACCCAGTACTTC. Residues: CATSRDGRPPETQYF.

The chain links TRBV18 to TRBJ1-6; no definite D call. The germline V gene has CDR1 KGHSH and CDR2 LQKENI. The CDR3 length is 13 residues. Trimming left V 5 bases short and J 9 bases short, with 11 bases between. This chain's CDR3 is CASSSISGSPLHF. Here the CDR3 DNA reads TGTGCCAGCTCATCCATTTCGGGTTCACCCCTCCACTTT.